This record looks at one TCR beta chain sequence and its context. These data belong to a study of blood T cell repertoires in COVID-19. Study at large: In each case, the material was cDNA or gDNA derived from T cells, B-cell-depleted T cells, or PBMCs.

The CDR3 consists of 14 residues. The germline V gene has CDR1 WNHNN and CDR2 SYGVQD (reference sequence). V lost 9 bases and J lost 5; bases outside the gene matches: 6. Sequencing was performed with immunoSEQ multiplex PCR; in TCRdb, only in-frame clones are kept and a portion is missing. The profile shows roughly 180,000 clones, about 85% of them singletons. Participants spanned ages about 18 to 100 years and resided in around 25 US areas. Sequences were obtained from PBMCs or T cells enriched from blood (not recorded which). The sequence derives from a woman aged 40-49 years with acute COVID-19. The chain is built from TRBV10-1 and TRBJ2-1, with 11 bases aligning to TRBD2. The CDR3 sequence: CASSGRASNNEQFF. The CDR3 DNA follows: TGCGCCAGTAGCGGGAGGGCCTCGAACAATGAGCAGTTCTTC.